Each of the 15 T cell receptor beta chains below was sequenced from the same sample in a study of tumor-infiltrating lymphocytes in primary liver carcinoma. They got blood RNA out of unsorted whole blood and also pulled out germline DNA. A primer in the constant region served to generate TCR beta cDNA from roughly 550 ng of total RNA. Three nested multiplex PCR rounds, a slightly modified ARM-PCR, produced the libraries for TCR beta. The first two PCR rounds used TRBV1-TRBV30 forward primers with a C-beta reverse primer, 10 to 11 cycles each. Each CDR3 protein is one row after TCRdb ran MiXCR on the multiplex PCR reads. This sample carries 300,000 to 400,000 distinct CDR3 sequences, around three fifths of them seen once, and the ten largest clones take approximately 5.9%. The sample taken for sequencing was peripheral blood. The receptor source for this set is a man aged 35 to 55 with primary liver carcinoma and hepatitis B virus infection.

Concerning this clonotype itself: A read error may produce the germline difference seen at one junction end. The CDR3 spells CASRGGDCNEQFF. The CDR3 DNA reads as TGCGCCAGCAGGGGCGGAGACTGCAATGAGCAGTTCTTT. This rearrangement joins TRBV5-1 to TRBJ2-1; D not resolved. Per the germline V gene, CDR1 is SGHRS and CDR2 is YFSETQ. The CDR3 length is 13 residues.

In this sample, this clonotype turned up many times. The chain couples TRBV6-5 to TRBJ2-3; D remains unclear. The CDR3 length is 16 residues. Trimming removed 2 bases at V and 0 bases at J, with 12 bases between. CDR1 and CDR2 (germline): MNHEY, SVGAGI. The CDR3 here is CASSYALPTSTDTQYF. The CDR3 region has the DNA TGTGCCAGCAGTTACGCATTGCCCACTAGCACAGATACGCAGTATTTT.

This clonotype was recorded a few times. One base away lies a much larger clone, so this may be a sequencing read error. The chain carries TRBV4-2 and TRBJ2-3; D ambiguous. The CDR3 is 13 amino acids. Germline V CDR1 and CDR2: LGHNA, YNFKEQ. CDR3 DNA: TGTGCCAGCAACCAAGAACTCACAGATACGCAGTATTTT. It translates to CASNQELTDTQYF.

The chain combines TRBV11-2 with TRBJ2-7; D not certain. V was trimmed by 3 bases and J by 1 base, leaving 13 bases between them. Germline CDR1 reads SGHAT; CDR2 reads FQNNGV. The CDR3 runs 15 residues. The DNA of the CDR3 is TGTGCCAGCAGCTTCGTGGTTGCGATTTCCTACGAGCAGTACTTC. It yields the protein CASSFVVAISYEQYF.

As to this clonotype: The germline gene is not matched at one end of the junction; a read error may be the cause. CDR3 DNA: TGTGCCAGCAGTTTCAGAGGGGTGCGGTACGACCAGTACTTC. Translation gives CASSFRGVRYDQYF. The chain employs TRBV11-1 and TRBJ2-7, with D perhaps matching TRBD1 or TRBD2 (5 bases each). CDR1 and CDR2 from the germline V gene are SGHAT and FQDESV (reference sequence). This CDR3 spans 14 amino acids.

As regards this clonotype: A single base separates this from a much larger clone, so it may be a read error. The chain employs TRBV29-1 and TRBJ1-2; 12 bases map to TRBD1. Germline lookup yields CDR1 SQVTM and CDR2 ANQGSEA. The CDR3 extends over 14 amino acids. The CDR3 reads CSVEGDRGQGGYIF. For the CDR3, the DNA is TGCAGCGTTGAAGGGGACAGGGGGCAGGGTGGCTACATCTTC.

This clonotype was seen ten or more times. The chain couples TRBV6-5 to TRBJ1-4, with D hard to call. Trimming removed 0 bases from V and 8 bases from J, with 13 bases in between. Germline CDR1 MNHEY, CDR2 SVGAGI. The CDR3 has 15 residues. CDR3 sequence: CASSYSIAGSEKLFF. For the CDR3, the DNA is TGTGCCAGCAGTTACTCGATCGCAGGAAGCGAAAAACTGTTTTTT.

On this clonotype itself: One end of the junction is discordant with germline, which a read error may explain. The gene calls are TRBV4-2 and TRBJ2-3, with D possibly matching TRBD2 (6 bases). Germline V CDR1 and CDR2: LGHNA, YNFKEQ. The CDR3 runs 16 residues. The CDR3 loop reads CASGQELSGFRDTQYF. DNA of the CDR3: TGTGCCAGCGGCCAAGAGCTTAGCGGATTCAGAGATACGCAGTATTTT.

The chain joins TRBV11-2 to TRBJ2-2; D might be TRBD2 (5 bases). Germline assignment: CDR1 SGHAT and CDR2 FQNNGV. Trimming removed 5 bases from V and 3 bases from J, with 13 bases in between. The CDR3 is 15 residues long. The CDR3: CASSRSEGYTGELFF. The CDR3 bases are TGTGCCAGCAGCCGAAGTGAGGGCTACACCGGGGAGCTGTTTTTT.

The chain carries TRBV4-3 and TRBJ2-5; TRBD2 aligns across 14 bases. J was trimmed by 5 bases and V by 11 bases; bases with no gene match: 16. CDR1 and CDR2 from the germline V gene are LGHNA and YSLEER. The CDR3 sequence is 17 residues long. Written as DNA, the CDR3 is TGCGCCGGCAACCAAGCCCGACTAGCGGGAGGGGCGGAGACCCAGTACTTC. Translated, it gives CAGNQARLAGGAETQYF.

In the case of this clonotype: Sequence at one end of the junction differs from germline and may be a read error. The rearrangement links TRBV4-1 to TRBJ1-2; 8 bases are a match to TRBD1. This CDR3 is built from 15 residues. Germline V lookup: CDR1 MGHRA, CDR2 YSYEKL. DNA for the CDR3: TGCGCCAGCGGCCAGATGACAGGGGCGTCGCATGGCTACACCTTC. Protein product: CASGQMTGASHGYTF.

This clonotype has at least ten counts. The chain is built from TRBV11-2 and TRBJ2-7; 7 positions agree with TRBD2. The CDR3 spans 13 residues. V trimming: 1 base; J trimming: 6 bases; junction bases outside the gene matches: 3. Germline V gene data show CDR1 as SGHAT and CDR2 as FQNNGV. The CDR3 is CASSLVGRGEQYF. The CDR3 DNA follows: TGTGCCAGCAGCTTAGTTGGGAGGGGCGAGCAGTACTTC.

Notes on this clonotype: The conserved phenylalanine or tryptophan normally closing the CDR3 is absent here, so this likely arose from a read error. The CDR3 DNA sequence: TGTGCCAGCAGCTTGGAAGGGTTGGCTGAGACCCAGTACATC. It translates to CASSLEGLAETQYI. The chain couples TRBV5-6 to TRBJ2-5, with D hard to call. Trimming pared 0 bases from V and 5 bases from J, leaving 11 bases between. Germline CDR1 reads SGHDT; CDR2 reads YYEEEE. CDR3 size: 14 residues.

CDR3 loop: CASTEREEGTQYF. The CDR3 region has the DNA TGTGCCAGCACAGAGCGGGAAGAAGGTACGCAGTATTTT. The rearrangement uses TRBV13 and TRBJ2-3, with 7 bases fitting TRBD2. CDR3 size: 13 residues. V dropped 7 bases and J dropped 8; count of bases not matched to a gene: 9. The germline V gene has CDR1 PRHDT and CDR2 FYEKMQ (reference sequence).

For this clonotype: Being one base from a much bigger clone, this may be a read error. The gene calls are TRBV5-4 and TRBJ2-5; possibly TRBD1 or TRBD2 for D (8 bases each). The V gene's germline CDR1 is SGHNT and CDR2 YYREEE (reference sequence). CDR3 length: 14 amino acids. V was clipped by 0 bases and J by 9 bases, with 15 bases between them. The CDR3 loop is CASSLGRGREAQYF. DNA of the CDR3: TGTGCCAGCAGCTTGGGCAGGGGGCGGGAGGCCCAGTACTTC.